This passage covers 13 T cell receptor beta chains from one sample sequenced in a study of OX40 agonist ivuxolimab in advanced cancers. The method was immunoSEQ multiplex PCR; TCRdb's version includes in-frame clones alone and lacks a portion of them. The sample has 50,000 to 65,000 clones, 88% seen once; the top ten hold 0.67%. Here the sequenced sample was CD4+ or CD8+ T cells sorted from blood, taken in a trial of the OX40 agonist ivuxolimab. The receptors originated from an adult with an advanced solid tumor such as melanoma, head and neck, liver or kidney cancer.

V and J are TRBV2 and TRBJ2-4; 7 bases map to TRBD1. V was pared by 5 bases and J by 6 bases, with 4 bases of the junction left unmatched. Germline V lookup: CDR1 SNHLY, CDR2 FYNNEI. This CDR3 comprises 13 residues. CDR3 DNA sequence: TGTGCCAGCAGTTTAGGGGGCGTAAACATTCAGTACTTC. Amino acid sequence: CASSLGGVNIQYF.

The chain carries TRBV29-1 and TRBJ2-1; possible D gene TRBD2, 7 bases. Germline loops: CDR1 SQVTM, CDR2 ANQGSEA. Trimming took 2 bases from V and 15 from J, leaving 17 bases between them. This CDR3 spans 12 amino acids. The CDR3 DNA follows: TGCAGCGTTGAAATGCACACGCGGGGGCCGTTCTTC. It is translated as CSVEMHTRGPFF.

The chain employs TRBV18 and TRBJ2-3; no definite D call. CDR1 is KGHSH, CDR2 LQKENI, per germline. This CDR3 is built from 14 residues. V was trimmed by 2 bases and J by 1 base, leaving 7 bases between them. For the CDR3, the DNA is TGTGCCAGCTCACCATCTGACGGCACAGATACGCAGTATTTT. Its protein product is CASSPSDGTDTQYF.

J is TRBJ1-2 and V is TRBV29-1; D call uncertain. The germline V and J ends were trimmed by 4 bases and 2 bases, with 14 bases remaining between them. CDR1 and CDR2 (germline): SQVTM, ANQGSEA. CDR3 length: 14 residues. DNA for the CDR3: TGCAGCGTTGGGGGAGGGAATTTAAACTATGGCTACACCTTC. Translation gives CSVGGGNLNYGYTF.

The V and J genes are TRBV9 and TRBJ2-1, with D perhaps matching TRBD1 (6 bases). The CDR3 spans 14 residues. The germline V and J ends were trimmed by 0 bases and 8 bases, with 12 bases remaining between them. The germline V gene encodes CDR1 SGDLS and CDR2 YYNGEE. CDR3 in amino acids: CASSVAIGGYEQFF. Here the CDR3 DNA reads TGTGCCAGCAGCGTAGCAATAGGGGGATATGAGCAGTTCTTC.

The chain combines TRBV28 with TRBJ1-2, with D possibly matching TRBD1 (5 bases). Trimming removed 3 bases from V and 6 bases from J, with 17 bases in between. Per the germline V gene, CDR1 is MDHEN and CDR2 is SYDVKM. The CDR3 is made up of 15 amino acids. The CDR3 loop is CASSFYAGMHNGYTF. CDR3 in DNA: TGTGCCAGCAGTTTCTACGCAGGGATGCATAATGGCTACACCTTC.

V and J are TRBV4-2 and TRBJ2-2, with D possibly TRBD1 on 5 matching bases. The V end lost 6 bases, the J end lost 6 bases, and 26 bases lay between the germline ends. CDR1 LGHNA and CDR2 YNFKEQ come from the germline V gene. There are 18 residues in the CDR3. The CDR3 loop is CASSPLEWRQPNAGELFF. The CDR3 coding sequence is TGTGCCAGCAGTCCTCTCGAGTGGAGACAGCCCAATGCCGGGGAGCTGTTTTTT.

The chain employs TRBV7-3 and TRBJ1-3; D is undetermined. Germline values: CDR1 SGHTA, CDR2 FQGTGA. The CDR3 runs to 13 residues. The V end was cut by 5 bases, the J end by 2 bases, with 7 bases between. The CDR3 sequence is CASSPIAGNTIYF. The DNA of the CDR3 is TGTGCCAGCAGCCCTATCGCTGGAAACACCATATATTTT.

The chain joins TRBV2 to TRBJ2-5; D gene ambiguous. With 8 bases removed from V and 2 bases from J, the gap between germline ends came to 9 bases. CDR3 length: 12 amino acids. CDR1 SNHLY and CDR2 FYNNEI come from the germline V gene. The CDR3: CASGRLQETQYF. The CDR3 DNA sequence: TGTGCCAGCGGACGGCTACAAGAGACCCAGTACTTC. The full variable domain, with the rest looked up from reference TRBV2 and TRBJ2-5, is EPEVTQTPSHQVTQMGQEVILRCVPISNHLYFYWYRQILGQKVEFLVSFYNNEISEKSEIFDDQFSVERPDGSNFTLKIRSTKLEDSAMYFCASGRLQETQYFGPGTRLLVL.

CDR3 sequence: CASSLDRGGHNEQFF. CDR3 in DNA: TGTGCCAGCAGCTTAGACAGGGGAGGCCACAATGAGCAGTTCTTC. The chain employs TRBV7-9 and TRBJ2-1; tentatively, D is TRBD1 (7 bases). Trimming left V 1 base short and J 5 bases short, with 12 bases between. Germline assignment: CDR1 SEHNR and CDR2 FQNEAQ (reference sequence). The CDR3 has 15 residues.

The chain couples TRBV19 to TRBJ1-2; 7 positions match TRBD1. Losses at the gene ends were 3 bases for V and 4 bases for J; bases not matched to a gene: 8. Per germline, CDR1 LNHDA and CDR2 SQIVND (reference sequence). The CDR3 runs to 15 residues. Here the CDR3 DNA reads TGTGCCAGTAGTATCACTCCGACAGGGCCCTATGGCTACACCTTC. Translating it yields CASSITPTGPYGYTF.

CDR3 coding DNA: TGTGCCAGCTCCCGGGGGCAGGGTGGCTACACCTTC. It translates to CASSRGQGGYTF. V gene TRBV28 combines with J gene TRBJ1-2, with D perhaps matching TRBD1 (6 bases). V lost 8 bases and J 7 bases, leaving 14 bases between the germline ends. The CDR3 has 12 amino acids. Per germline, CDR1 MDHEN and CDR2 SYDVKM.

This chain connects TRBV29-1 to TRBJ2-3, with TRBD2 as a possible D gene (5 bases). The CDR3 extends over 14 amino acids. V was pared by 7 bases and J by 0 bases, with 14 bases between. From germline, CDR1 is SQVTM and CDR2 ANQGSEA. The CDR3 sequence: CSAHGLASTDTQYF. As DNA, the CDR3 is TGCAGCGCCCACGGGCTAGCCAGCACAGATACGCAGTATTTT.